Given below is one T cell receptor beta chain in context. Its antigen is not yet known. No quality values exist for individual bases; no much larger clone is one base distant. This record belongs to a study of T cells after yellow fever vaccination (dated by TCRdb to between 2018 and 2021). In the study overall: The SMART-Seq v4 Ultra Low Input RNA kit was used to prepare libraries from fractions with low cell numbers. Bulk TCR alpha and beta repertoires were sequenced longitudinally to track T-cell clones before and after primary and booster YFV17D yellow fever vaccination. Blood samples were taken at several timepoints before and after primary and secondary immunization, and bulk PBMC replicates and cell subsets were isolated. Two healthy male donors, one aged 18 to 30 and one aged 30 to 39 years, were included in the cohort. The investigation overall reported the following: Most clones expanded after primary vaccination (approximately 96% of CD4 and around 89% of CD8) were re-detected after the booster, suggesting that broad memory maintenance occurred. A small fraction of clonotypes showed up in both the CD4 and CD8 compartments, probably as a result of convergent recombination. The study included only two donors, which limits how far the findings can be generalized. Because abundant contaminating clonotypes from the bulk population could be contained in FACS-sorted repertoires, computational filtering was required. Compared with the primary T-cell response, the secondary T-cell response was faster but weaker, reaching its peak on day 5 rather than on day 15.

TCR cDNA was made using 5'RACE template switching, a step that added a universal primer site and unique molecular identifiers. cDNA synthesis was primed from both the TCR alpha and TCR beta constant segments. Library amplification used two PCR steps, and the second PCR step added sample barcodes and sequencing adapters. Libraries were sequenced on Illumina HiSeq 2500 (2x100 bp) or NovaSeq (2x150 bp). The original methods were these. Demultiplexing of reads and collapsing into UMI consensus sequences were performed with MIGEC, and V(D)J alignment was carried out with MiXCR. Using edgeR on replicate PBMC samples, clonotypes were called vaccine-responding if FDR was below 0.01 and the log2 fold change was above 5 up to day 15. Each bulk clonotype received a CD4 or CD8 identity based on whether the sequenced CD4 or CD8 repertoire contained that clonotype at higher abundance. The raw public data were reprocessed by TCRdb itself: fastp quality trimming at Q25, MiXCR clonotype calling, in-frame beta chains only. Rows matching on CDR3 protein sequence are summarized as one entry with the most common DNA and genes. TCRdb, rather than the study authors, made the V and J calls. Across this sample there are roughly 310,000 distinct CDR3 sequences, with 8.5% to 9% seen only once. The top ten clonotypes cover roughly 18% of the sample.

The CDR3 goes from the cysteine to the phenylalanine over 13 residues. Only the CDR3 part of the read is kept: 39 bases, read in frame from the first base. At the junction V is shortened by 6 bases and J by 2 bases, with 13 bases in between. The germline V gene supplies CDR1 SQVTM and CDR2 ANQGSEA. The treatment or condition label for this specimen denotes: live attenuated yellow fever vaccine strain. Two biological replicates of bulk PBMCs were collected at each blood-draw timepoint. PBMCs were isolated from peripheral blood using a standard Ficoll-Paque protocol. RNA was extracted with TriZol from bulk PBMCs, CD4 and CD8 fractions, and dextramer-positive and dextramer-negative fractions.

The sequenced sample was PBMCs, obtained on the day of the first yellow fever vaccination. The sequence is built from TRBV29-1 and TRBJ2-5; the D call is possibly TRBD1 or TRBD2, each sharing 5 bases. This sequence originates from a young man who received the YFV17D yellow fever vaccine. The CDR3 region: CSVPGTEQETQYF. At the DNA level, the sequence is TGCAGCGTCCCTGGGACGGAACAAGAGACCCAGTACTTC.